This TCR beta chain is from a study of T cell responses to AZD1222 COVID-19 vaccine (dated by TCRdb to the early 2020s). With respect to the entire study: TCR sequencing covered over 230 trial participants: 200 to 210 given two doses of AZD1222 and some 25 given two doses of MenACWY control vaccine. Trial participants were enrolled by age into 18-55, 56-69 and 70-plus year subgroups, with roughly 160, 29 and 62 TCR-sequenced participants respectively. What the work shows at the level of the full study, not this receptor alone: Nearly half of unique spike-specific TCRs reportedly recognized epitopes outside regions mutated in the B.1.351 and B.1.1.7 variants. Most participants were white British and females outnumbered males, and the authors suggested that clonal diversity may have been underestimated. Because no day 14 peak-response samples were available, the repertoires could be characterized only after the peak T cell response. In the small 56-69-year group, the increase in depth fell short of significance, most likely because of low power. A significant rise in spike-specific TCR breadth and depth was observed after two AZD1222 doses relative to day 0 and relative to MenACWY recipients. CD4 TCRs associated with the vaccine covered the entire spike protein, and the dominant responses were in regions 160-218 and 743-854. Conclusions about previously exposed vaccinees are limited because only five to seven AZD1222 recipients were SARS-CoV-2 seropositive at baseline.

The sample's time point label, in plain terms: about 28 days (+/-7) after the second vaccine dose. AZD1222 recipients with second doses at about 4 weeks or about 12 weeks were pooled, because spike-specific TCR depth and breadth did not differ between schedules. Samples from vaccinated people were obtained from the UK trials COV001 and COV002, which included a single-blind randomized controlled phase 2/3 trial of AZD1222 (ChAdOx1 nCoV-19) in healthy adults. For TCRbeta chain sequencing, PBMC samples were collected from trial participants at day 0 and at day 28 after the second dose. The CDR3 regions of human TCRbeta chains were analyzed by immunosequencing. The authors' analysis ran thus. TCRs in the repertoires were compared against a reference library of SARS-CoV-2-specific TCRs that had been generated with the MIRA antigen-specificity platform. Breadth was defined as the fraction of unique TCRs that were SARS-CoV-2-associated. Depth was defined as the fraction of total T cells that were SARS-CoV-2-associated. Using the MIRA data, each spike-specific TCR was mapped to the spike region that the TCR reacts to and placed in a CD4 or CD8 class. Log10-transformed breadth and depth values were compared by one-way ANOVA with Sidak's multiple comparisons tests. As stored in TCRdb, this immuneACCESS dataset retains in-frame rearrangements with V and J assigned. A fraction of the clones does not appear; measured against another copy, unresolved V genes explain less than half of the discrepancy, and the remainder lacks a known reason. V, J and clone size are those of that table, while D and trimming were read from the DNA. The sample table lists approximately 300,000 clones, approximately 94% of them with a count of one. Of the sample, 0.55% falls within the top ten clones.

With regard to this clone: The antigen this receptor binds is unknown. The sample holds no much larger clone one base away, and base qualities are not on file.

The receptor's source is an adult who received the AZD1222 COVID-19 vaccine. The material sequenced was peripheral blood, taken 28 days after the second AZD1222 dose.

The CDR3 protein is CATSRDPRTATEAFF. The DNA sequence is TGTGCCACCAGCAGAGACCCCCGGACAGCCACTGAAGCTTTCTTT. The chain is assembled from TRBV15 and TRBJ1-1, and possibly TRBD1, on 6 matching bases. V sheds 0 bases and J sheds 4 bases, leaving 12 bases between their ends. CDR1 and CDR2 are read off the germline V gene (reference sequence) as LNHNV and YYDKDF. The CDR3 covers 15 residues, taking in both the cysteine and the phenylalanine. The sequence is cut down to CDR3 DNA, 45 bases in frame from base 1.